This T cell receptor beta chain was captured by sequencing in a study of blood T cell repertoires in COVID-19. As for the study in general: Sites in the United States, Italy and Spain provided acute and convalescent COVID-19 samples. In each case, the material was cDNA or gDNA derived from T cells, B-cell-depleted T cells, or PBMCs.

V shed 0 bases, J shed 5 bases, and the junction held 4 bases outside the gene matches. The CDR3 runs 15 residues. Germline CDR1 and CDR2: SGHRS and YFSETQ. Per the study methods: Scientists estimated how many nucleated cells there were by amplifying reference gene primers. The repertoire was sequenced with immunoSEQ multiplex PCR; TCRdb's copy has only in-frame clones and lacks some. That table is the source of V, J and clone size, and D and trimming were worked out from the DNA. The data contain approximately 160,000 clones, approximately 80% of them singletons. The chain is built from TRBV5-1 and TRBJ2-3, with TRBD1 matching over 9 bases. Input material: peripheral blood. The TCR originated in a woman between 50 and 59 years old in a cohort sampled during active or convalescent COVID-19. The CDR3 coding sequence is TGCGCCAGCAGCTTGGCGGGACAGGGAGGAGATACGCAGTATTTT. Translating gives CASSLAGQGGDTQYF. Supplemented by reference TRBV5-1 and TRBJ2-3, the full variable domain reads KAGVTQTPRYLIKTRGQQVTLSCSPISGHRSVSWYQQTPGQGLQFLFEYFSETQRNKGNFPGRFSGRQFSNSRSEMNVSTLELGDSALYLCASSLAGQGGDTQYFGPGTRLTVL.